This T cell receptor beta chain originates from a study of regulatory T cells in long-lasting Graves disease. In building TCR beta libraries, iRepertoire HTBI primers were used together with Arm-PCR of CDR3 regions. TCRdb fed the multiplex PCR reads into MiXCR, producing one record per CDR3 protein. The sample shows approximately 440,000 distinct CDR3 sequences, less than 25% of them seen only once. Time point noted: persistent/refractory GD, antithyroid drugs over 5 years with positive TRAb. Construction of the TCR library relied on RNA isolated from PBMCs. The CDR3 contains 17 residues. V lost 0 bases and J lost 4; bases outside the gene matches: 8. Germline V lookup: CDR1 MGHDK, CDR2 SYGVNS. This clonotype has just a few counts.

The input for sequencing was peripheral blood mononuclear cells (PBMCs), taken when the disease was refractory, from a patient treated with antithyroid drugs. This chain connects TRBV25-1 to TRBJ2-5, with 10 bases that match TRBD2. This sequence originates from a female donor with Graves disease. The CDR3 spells CASSEYMLAGVRETQYF. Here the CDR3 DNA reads TGTGCCAGCAGTGAATATATGCTAGCGGGAGTGAGAGAGACCCAGTACTTC.